This passage covers 8 T cell receptor beta chains from one sample sequenced in a study of cytotoxic CD8 clonotypes in ibrutinib-treated CLL. TCRdb's table, derived via immunoSEQ multiplex PCR, lists solely in-frame clones and lacks some. The sample has approximately 190,000 clones, over 65% seen once; the top ten hold 5.5% to 6%. The sample in question was PBMCs, obtained after 12 months of ibrutinib treatment. These receptors all come from a human donor with chronic lymphocytic leukemia.

The V gene is TRBV6-5, the J gene TRBJ1-1, with no clear D. Germline V lookup: CDR1 MNHEY, CDR2 SVGAGI. Deletions cut 6 bases from V and 4 bases from J, with 15 bases between. The CDR3 is 14 residues long. In nucleotides, the CDR3 is TGTGCCAGCAGAGATGGATCGCGGGCCACTGAAGCTTTCTTT. Protein product: CASRDGSRATEAFF.

The rearrangement uses TRBV6-1 and TRBJ1-4; possible D gene TRBD1, 6 bases. With 4 bases removed from V and 3 bases from J, the gap between germline ends came to 12 bases. This CDR3 has 15 amino acids. CDR1 and CDR2 (germline): MNHNS, SASEGT. CDR3 loop: CASSGQGLPNEKLFF. CDR3 DNA: TGTGCCAGCAGTGGTCAGGGGTTACCTAATGAAAAACTGTTTTTT.

The chain has TRBV7-8 and TRBJ2-7; tentatively, D is TRBD1 (7 bases). This CDR3 is built from 13 residues. CDR1 and CDR2 (germline): SGHVS, FQNEAQ. Trimming took 2 bases from V and 11 from J, leaving 16 bases between them. CDR3: CASSLPQGGGEYF. In nucleotides, the CDR3 is TGTGCCAGCAGCTTACCCCAGGGGGGTGGAGAGTACTTC.

This clone has a handful of counts. The chain couples TRBV7-6 to TRBJ2-1; unclear D gene. Looked up from germline, CDR1 is SGHVS and CDR2 is FNYEAQ. This CDR3 spans 14 amino acids. V was shortened by 5 bases and J by 3 bases, with 11 bases between the two germline ends. The CDR3 protein is CASSPQVSYNEQFF. The CDR3, as DNA: TGTGCCAGCAGCCCCCAGGTCAGCTACAATGAGCAGTTCTTC.

The genes are TRBV7-2 and TRBJ2-2, with 12 positions matching TRBD2. CDR3 length equals 17 residues. The V gene's germline CDR1 is SGHTA and CDR2 FQGNSA. Germline trimming cut 1 base from V and 3 bases from J; bases unmatched to any gene: 3. In DNA, the CDR3 is TGTGCCAGCAGCTTAGGGGGACTAGCGGGCGACACCGGGGAGCTGTTTTTT. Translation: CASSLGGLAGDTGELFF.

The genes are TRBV9 and TRBJ2-7; TRBD2 matches 11 bases. The length of the CDR3 is 16 residues. With V trimmed by 0 bases and J by 0 bases, 2 bases remained unmatched. From germline, CDR1 is SGDLS and CDR2 YYNGEE. CDR3 sequence reads: CASSVGSGRASYEQYF. The DNA of the CDR3 is TGTGCCAGCAGCGTAGGTAGCGGGAGGGCCTCCTACGAGCAGTACTTC.

The V call is TRBV13, the J call TRBJ1-4; unclear D gene. Looked up from germline, CDR1 is PRHDT and CDR2 is FYEKMQ (reference sequence). The length of the CDR3 is 14 residues. V lost 6 bases and J lost 3, with 11 bases in between. CDR3 DNA: TGTGCCAGCAGTTCCGGTTGGGCTAATGAAAAACTGTTTTTT. Translation: CASSSGWANEKLFF.

The chain links TRBV6-5 to TRBJ2-7, with TRBD1 identical over 8 bases. This CDR3 has 14 residues. The V segment lost 2 bases and the J segment 4 bases; nucleotides outside the gene matches: 4. CDR1 is MNHEY and CDR2 is SVGAGI in the germline V gene. For the CDR3, the DNA is TGTGCCAGCAGTTACCGAGGACAGGGTTACGAGCAGTACTTC. Its translation is CASSYRGQGYEQYF.